The 10 T cell receptor beta chains presented below share a single source sample, sequenced in a study of T-cell memory formation after mild COVID-19. TCRdb ran MiXCR on the 5' RACE reads and lists one entry per CDR3 protein. The data contain fewer than 15,000 distinct CDR3 sequences, around 15% of them seen just once; the ten biggest clones take up around half. Sequenced material: PBMCs or a T cell subset sorted from them (not recorded which). The receptors here all came from a young man who had mild COVID-19 (a few samples of this study predate the infection). Cell type and time point are not known.

This clonotype was recorded many times. The chain has TRBV7-8 and TRBJ2-3, with TRBD2 matching 7 bases. Germline V CDR1 and CDR2: SGHVS, FQNEAQ. The CDR3 totals 18 residues. V was clipped by 1 base and J by 2 bases; unmatched bases: 12. The CDR3 region has the DNA TGTGCCAGCAGCTTAGGCCCCCCAGGCGGGGGATACACAGATACGCAGTATTTT. Translating it yields CASSLGPPGGGYTDTQYF.

This clonotype has a count of ten or more. This chain joins TRBV20-1 and TRBJ2-5; D might be TRBD2 (6 bases). V was pared by 3 bases and J by 1 base, with 9 bases between. Germline assignment: CDR1 DFQATT and CDR2 SNEGSKA (reference sequence). CDR3 length: 13 residues. The CDR3 nucleotides read TGCAGTGCTAGGCGGGACGGCCAAGAGACCCAGTACTTC. Encoded protein: CSARRDGQETQYF.

This clonotype turned up a few times. The genes are TRBV6-5 and TRBJ2-7, with 9 bases fitting TRBD1. Per germline, CDR1 MNHEY and CDR2 SVGAGI. V lost 0 bases and J lost 4; bases outside the gene matches: 1. The CDR3 length is 14 residues. The CDR3, as DNA: TGTGCCAGCAGTTACTCGACAGGGGGTTACGAGCAGTACTTC. Protein product: CASSYSTGGYEQYF.

V is TRBV4-1 and J is TRBJ2-3, with 7 nucleotides matching TRBD1. In germline, CDR1 is MGHRA, CDR2 YSYEKL. There are 15 residues in the CDR3. V gave up 4 bases and J gave up 6 bases; unmatched junction bases: 10. The CDR3 reads CASSPTGPFSDTQYF. The CDR3 bases are TGCGCCAGCAGCCCGACAGGGCCTTTTTCTGATACGCAGTATTTT.

This clonotype was found a few times. The chain links TRBV5-1 to TRBJ2-1; TRBD2 agrees at 9 bases. V was clipped by 3 bases and J by 10 bases; unmatched bases: 17. CDR3 length: 17 residues. Germline loops: CDR1 SGHRS, CDR2 YFSETQ. CDR3 residues: CASSSPLSLAGTGEQFF. CDR3 coding DNA: TGCGCCAGCAGCTCCCCCTTATCCCTAGCGGGGACGGGAGAGCAGTTCTTC.

This clonotype appeared many times. This chain connects TRBV6-2 or TRBV6-3 to TRBJ2-7; D is unresolved. Trimming took off 8 bases at V and 0 bases at J, with 11 bases between the two ends. Per the germline V gene, CDR1 is MNHEY and CDR2 is SVGEGT. This CDR3 has 13 residues. The CDR3 region has the DNA TGTGCCAGCCTTGACTGGAACTCCTACGAGCAGTACGTC. This sequence encodes CASLDWNSYEQYV.

V and J are TRBV3-1 and TRBJ2-5, with 8 nucleotides matching TRBD2. Germline V gene sequence: CDR1 LGHDT, CDR2 YNNKEL (reference sequence). Germline trimming cut 4 bases from V and 1 base from J; bases unmatched to any gene: 5. The CDR3 length is 15 residues. The CDR3 sequence is CASSLGTRAQETQYF. The CDR3 nucleotides read TGTGCCAGCAGCCTAGGGACTAGGGCCCAAGAGACCCAGTACTTC.

V gene TRBV7-3 combines with J gene TRBJ2-1, with TRBD2 matching over 7 bases. Looked up from germline, CDR1 is SGHTA and CDR2 is FQGTGA. V shed 2 bases and J 0 bases; nucleotides not matched to a gene: 4. There are 16 residues in the CDR3. As DNA, the CDR3 is TGTGCCAGCAGCTTACAAGCGGGGAGCTCCTACAATGAGCAGTTCTTC. Translating it yields CASSLQAGSSYNEQFF.

The table lists this clonotype with a few counts. The rearrangement uses TRBV4-1 and TRBJ1-1; D uncertain. Germline V gives CDR1 MGHRA, CDR2 YSYEKL. CDR3 length equals 17 residues. V gave up 0 bases and J gave up 1 base, with 15 bases separating them. The CDR3 is CASSQESPDPSNTEAFF. CDR3 bases: TGCGCCAGCAGCCAAGAATCCCCCGACCCCTCGAACACTGAAGCTTTCTTT.

This clonotype was picked up many times. The rearrangement joins TRBV7-6 to TRBJ1-4; maybe TRBD1 (5 bases). V lost 5 bases, J lost 0 bases, and 13 bases lay in between. The germline V gene has CDR1 SGHVS and CDR2 FNYEAQ. The CDR3 is 16 amino acids. For the CDR3, the DNA is TGTGCCAGCAGCATTTACTCGACAGCAACTAATGAAAAACTGTTTTTT. This encodes CASSIYSTATNEKLFF.